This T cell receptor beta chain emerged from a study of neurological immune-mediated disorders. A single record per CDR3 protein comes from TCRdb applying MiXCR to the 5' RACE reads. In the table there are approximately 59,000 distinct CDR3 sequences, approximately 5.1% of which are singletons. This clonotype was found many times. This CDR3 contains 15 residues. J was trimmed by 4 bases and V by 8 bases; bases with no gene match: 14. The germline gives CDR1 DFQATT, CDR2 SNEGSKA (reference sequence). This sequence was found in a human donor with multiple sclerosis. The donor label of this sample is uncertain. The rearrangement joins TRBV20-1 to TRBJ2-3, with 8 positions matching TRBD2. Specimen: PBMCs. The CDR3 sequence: CSSTGLVGRADTQYF. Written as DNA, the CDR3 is TGCAGTTCTACGGGACTAGTTGGGCGGGCAGATACGCAGTATTTT.